Sequencing of this T cell receptor beta chain was carried out in a study of regulatory T cells in long-lasting Graves disease. Study findings and constraints: Patients with persistent disease shared some 3,000 public clonotypes, outpacing the approximately 950 shared by new patients.

Construction of the TCR beta libraries employed iRepertoire HTBI primers in conjunction with Arm-PCR of CDR3 regions. TCRdb passed the multiplex PCR reads through MiXCR, listing each CDR3 protein once. Counted here are hundreds of thousands of distinct CDR3 sequences, less than 25% occurring once; the ten biggest clones make up 7.8%. This clonotype was seen more than once but under ten times. Its antigen is unknown. This CDR3 region has 13 residues. Germline V gene data show CDR1 as MNHNS and CDR2 as SASEGT. Between the trimmed V and J ends, which lost 8 bases and 3 bases, there was a span of 14 bases. This sample's time point: persistent/refractory GD, antithyroid drugs over 5 years with positive TRAb. PBMCs provided the RNA from which the TCR library was made. Blood from the periphery, approximately 10 milliliters in all, was drawn into EDTA tubes.

The sequencing here drew on peripheral blood mononuclear cells (PBMCs), taken when the disease was refractory, from a patient treated with antithyroid drugs. This TCR came from a female donor with Graves disease. The chain carries TRBV6-1 and TRBJ2-7; TRBD2 might be the D (6 bases). This chain's CDR3 is CASRVSSDYEQYF. CDR3 DNA: TGTGCCAGCCGAGTTTCTAGCGACTACGAGCAGTACTTC.